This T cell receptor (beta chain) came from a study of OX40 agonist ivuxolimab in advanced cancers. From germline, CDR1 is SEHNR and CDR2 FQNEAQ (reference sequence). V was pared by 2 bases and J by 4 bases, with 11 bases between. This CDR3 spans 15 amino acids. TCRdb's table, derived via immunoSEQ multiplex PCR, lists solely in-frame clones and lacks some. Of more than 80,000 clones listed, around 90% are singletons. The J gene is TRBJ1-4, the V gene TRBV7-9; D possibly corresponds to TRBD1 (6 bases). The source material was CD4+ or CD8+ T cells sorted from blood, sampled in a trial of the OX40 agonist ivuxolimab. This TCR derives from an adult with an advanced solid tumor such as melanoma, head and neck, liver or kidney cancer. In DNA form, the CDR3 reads TGTGCCAGCAGCTTACCCCCAGGGGTTAATGAAAAACTGTTTTTT. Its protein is CASSLPPGVNEKLFF.